The 17 T cell receptor beta chains presented below share a single source sample, sequenced in a study of blood T cell repertoires in COVID-19. The data were produced by immunoSEQ multiplex PCR, yet TCRdb's version contains in-frame clones alone and is incomplete. This table has roughly 130,000 clones, 86% appearing once. The sample consisted of peripheral blood. Receptors were obtained from a man in his forties or fifties with acute or convalescent COVID-19.

The chain uses TRBV11-2 and TRBJ2-2; 8 positions match TRBD2. Germline assignment: CDR1 SGHAT and CDR2 FQNNGV. This CDR3 spans 15 amino acids. Losses at the gene ends were 3 bases for V and 2 bases for J; bases not matched to a gene: 2. The CDR3 DNA reads as TGTGCCAGCAGCTTGTTAGCGGGAAACACCGGGGAGCTGTTTTTT. As protein: CASSLLAGNTGELFF.

This clone has just one count. V and J are TRBV11-1 and TRBJ1-1; 7 nucleotides agree with TRBD1. Per the germline V gene, CDR1 is SGHAT and CDR2 is FQDESV (reference sequence). Losses at the gene ends were 7 bases for V and 7 bases for J; bases not matched to a gene: 18. The CDR3 length is 16 residues. The CDR3 loop is CASIRTGTGFDGEAFF. CDR3 coding DNA: TGTGCCAGCATCCGGACAGGAACGGGGTTTGATGGTGAAGCTTTCTTT.

V gene TRBV6-1 combines with J gene TRBJ2-5; D uncertain. Trimming removed 2 bases from V and 7 bases from J, with 11 bases in between. Per the germline V gene, CDR1 is MNHNS and CDR2 is SASEGT. This CDR3 comprises 13 residues. The CDR3 DNA reads TGTGCCAGCAGTGAACAGGCTAAAGGGACCCAGTACTTC. This encodes CASSEQAKGTQYF.

This chain joins TRBV9 and TRBJ2-2; tentative D call: TRBD2 (7 bases). Trimming stripped 6 bases from V and 7 bases from J, with 16 bases between. This CDR3 contains 14 residues. The V gene's germline CDR1 is SGDLS and CDR2 YYNGEE. The CDR3 here is CASNPPGEGGELFF. In nucleotides, the CDR3 is TGTGCCAGCAACCCACCAGGGGAGGGCGGGGAGCTGTTTTTT.

This sequence joins TRBV19 and TRBJ1-1, with D perhaps matching TRBD1 (5 bases). From germline, CDR1 is LNHDA and CDR2 SQIVND (reference sequence). V lost 1 base and J lost 1, with 10 bases in between. The CDR3 sequence is 15 residues long. The CDR3 coding sequence is TGTGCCAGTAGTATAGGAACAGGTAGGAACACTGAAGCTTTCTTT. The encoded protein is CASSIGTGRNTEAFF.

The V call is TRBV11-2, the J call TRBJ1-4; 9 bases map to TRBD1. Germline CDR1 SGHAT, CDR2 FQNNGV. After removal of 5 bases from V and 4 bases from J, the junction contained 8 bases not matched to a gene. The CDR3 has 16 amino acids. CDR3 in amino acids: CASSPTGGQVNEKLFF. As DNA, the CDR3 is TGTGCCAGCAGCCCAACAGGGGGCCAGGTTAATGAAAAACTGTTTTTT. Drawing the rest from reference TRBV11-2 and TRBJ1-4, the complete variable domain is EAGVAQSPRYKIIEKRQSVAFWCNPISGHATLYWYQQILGQGPKLLIQFQNNGVVDDSQLPKDRFSAERLKGVDSTLKIQPAKLEDSAVYLCASSPTGGQVNEKLFFGSGTQLSVL.

The rearrangement links TRBV2 to TRBJ2-7, with 7 nucleotides matching TRBD2. This CDR3 is built from 16 residues. V dropped 3 bases and J dropped 2; count of bases not matched to a gene: 10. Germline CDR1 and CDR2: SNHLY and FYNNEI. Here the CDR3 reads CASSDTASGAPYEQYF. The CDR3 bases are TGTGCCAGCAGTGACACGGCTAGCGGAGCCCCCTACGAGCAGTACTTC.

The chain employs TRBV5-1 and TRBJ1-1; D might be TRBD1 (5 bases). The CDR3 contains 15 residues. Germline V lookup: CDR1 SGHRS, CDR2 YFSETQ. With 4 bases removed from V and 2 bases from J, the gap between germline ends came to 15 bases. The CDR3 loop reads CASSPLIRVNTEAFF. The CDR3 nucleotides read TGCGCCAGCAGCCCCCTTATCAGGGTAAACACTGAAGCTTTCTTT.

The J gene is TRBJ2-6, the V gene TRBV19; D is unclear. Trimming shortened V by 7 bases and J by 0 bases, and 10 bases separated the two germline ends. The CDR3 sequence is 15 residues long. The germline V gene encodes CDR1 LNHDA and CDR2 SQIVND (reference sequence). Here the CDR3 reads CASNSLFSGANVLTF. The CDR3 coding sequence is TGTGCCAGTAACAGTTTATTCTCTGGGGCCAACGTCCTGACTTTC.

The V gene is TRBV10-3, the J gene TRBJ2-7; perhaps TRBD1 as D (6 bases). The CDR3 loop spans 13 amino acids. V lost 3 bases to trimming and J lost 4 bases, with 10 bases between them. Germline lookup yields CDR1 ENHRY and CDR2 SYGVKD. CDR3 protein: CAISDGRGYEQYF. The CDR3 coding sequence is TGTGCCATCAGTGACGGCAGGGGATACGAGCAGTACTTC.

This CDR3 is CASTGQGRNTEAFF. DNA for the CDR3: TGTGCCAGCACCGGACAGGGGCGGAACACTGAAGCTTTCTTT. The chain couples TRBV27 to TRBJ1-1; TRBD1 matches 9 bases. The CDR3 is 14 amino acids. With V trimmed by 7 bases and J by 1 base, 4 bases remained unmatched. Germline-derived CDR1 and CDR2 are MNHEY and SMNVEV (reference sequence).

This sequence joins TRBV4-1 and TRBJ2-1; 10 nucleotides match TRBD2. Germline CDR1 reads MGHRA; CDR2 reads YSYEKL. Trimming removed 0 bases from V and 5 bases from J; junction bases left unmatched: 7. CDR3 length equals 17 residues. The CDR3 nucleotides read TGCGCCAGCAGCCAAGATCATAGTCTAGCGGGAGACAATGAGCAGTTCTTC. This sequence encodes CASSQDHSLAGDNEQFF.

This clone was observed a few times. The chain uses TRBV6-6 and TRBJ2-1; 10 bases are a match to TRBD2. V shed 0 bases, J shed 8 bases, and the junction held 4 bases outside the gene matches. The CDR3 is 15 amino acids. The germline V gene encodes CDR1 MNHNY and CDR2 SVGAGI (reference sequence). In DNA form, the CDR3 reads TGTGCCAGCAGTTACTCCAGCGGGAGGGGTGATGAGCAGTTCTTC. Amino acid sequence: CASSYSSGRGDEQFF.

The gene calls are TRBV19 and TRBJ1-1, with a weak D call TRBD1 (5 bases). The V gene's germline CDR1 is LNHDA and CDR2 SQIVND (reference sequence). The CDR3 totals 15 residues. V was pared by 0 bases and J by 4 bases, with 12 bases between. The CDR3 here is CASSIDLEGLTEAFF. In nucleotides, the CDR3 is TGTGCCAGTAGTATAGATCTTGAGGGACTCACTGAAGCTTTCTTT.

The rearrangement uses TRBV20-1 and TRBJ2-5; possible D gene TRBD2, 5 bases. V was pared by 3 bases and J by 5 bases, with 10 bases between. Germline lookup yields CDR1 DFQATT and CDR2 SNEGSKA (reference sequence). This CDR3 is built from 12 residues. The CDR3 region is CSASGSAETQYF. DNA of the CDR3: TGCAGTGCTAGTGGTAGCGCCGAGACCCAGTACTTC.

This clone has a single count. This chain uses TRBV30 with TRBJ1-2, with D possibly matching TRBD1 (6 bases). V was pared by 0 bases and J by 2 bases, with 10 bases between. The CDR3 runs to 14 residues. The germline V gene has CDR1 GTSNPN and CDR2 SVGIG (reference sequence). Here the CDR3 reads CAWSVLGGNYGYTF. As DNA, the CDR3 is TGTGCCTGGAGTGTACTAGGGGGAAACTATGGCTACACCTTC.

The chain employs TRBV3-1 (or the pseudogene TRBV3-2) and TRBJ2-2; 9 bases map to TRBD1. The CDR3 totals 17 residues. CDR1 and CDR2 (germline): LGHDT, YNNKEL (reference sequence). The V and J ends lost 6 bases and 6 bases, in that order; junction bases with no gene match: 14. This CDR3 is CASRPTGTGLFAGELFF. Here the CDR3 DNA reads TGTGCCAGCAGACCCACCGGGACAGGGCTATTTGCCGGGGAGCTGTTTTTT.